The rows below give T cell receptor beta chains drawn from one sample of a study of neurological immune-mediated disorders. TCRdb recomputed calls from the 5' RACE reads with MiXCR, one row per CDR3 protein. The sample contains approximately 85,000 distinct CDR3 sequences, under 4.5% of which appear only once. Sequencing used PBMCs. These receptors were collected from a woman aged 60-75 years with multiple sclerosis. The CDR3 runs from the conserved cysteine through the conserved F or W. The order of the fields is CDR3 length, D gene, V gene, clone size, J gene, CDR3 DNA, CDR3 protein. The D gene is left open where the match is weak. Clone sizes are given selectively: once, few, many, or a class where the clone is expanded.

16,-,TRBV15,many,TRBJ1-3,TGTGCCACCAGCTTCGGACAGCTGAGGGCTGGAAACACCATATATTTT,CATSFGQLRAGNTIYF
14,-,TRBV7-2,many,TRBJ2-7,TGTGCCAGCAGCTTACAGGGCAGATCCTACGAGCAGTACTTC,CASSLQGRSYEQYF
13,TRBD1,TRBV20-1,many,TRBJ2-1,TGCAGTGCTCATCCGGGACAGTACAATGAGCAGTTCTTC,CSAHPGQYNEQFF
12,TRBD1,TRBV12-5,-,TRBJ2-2,TGTGCTAGTGGAGGACAGGCCGGGGAGCTGTTTTTT,CASGGQAGELFF
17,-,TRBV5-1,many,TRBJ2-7,TGCGCCAGCAGCCCTTCCCCCGCGGAGATCTTAGGGAAGGAGCAGTACTTC,CASSPSPAEILGKEQYF
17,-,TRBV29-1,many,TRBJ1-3,TGCAGCGTGGCCCACGGAGGGCTGAGGAGCTCTGGAAACACCATATATTTT,CSVAHGGLRSSGNTIYF
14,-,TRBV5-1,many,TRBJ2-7,TGCGCCAGCAGCCAACCGACGGTCTCCTACGAGCAGTACTTC,CASSQPTVSYEQYF
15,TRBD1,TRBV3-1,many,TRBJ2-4,TGTGCCAGCAGCCAAGAACTGACAGGGGCGGACATTCAGTACTTC,CASSQELTGADIQYF
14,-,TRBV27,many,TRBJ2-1,TGTGCCAGCAGCCTCTCCCACATCACGGATGAGCAGTTCTTC,CASSLSHITDEQFF
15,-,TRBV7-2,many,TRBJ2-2,TGTGCCAGCAGCTTAACCCGGACCAGGAGCGGGGAGCTGTTTTTT,CASSLTRTRSGELFF
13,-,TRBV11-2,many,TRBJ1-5,TGTGCCAGCAGCTTGGGGGAACGTCAGCCCCAGCATTTT,CASSLGERQPQHF
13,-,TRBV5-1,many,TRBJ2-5,TGCGCCAGCAGCTTCAGACAGAAGGAGACCCAGTACTTC,CASSFRQKETQYF
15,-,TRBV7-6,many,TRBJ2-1,TGTGCCAGCAGTCCAGACAGGAGTGCCTACAATGAGCAGTTCTTC,CASSPDRSAYNEQFF
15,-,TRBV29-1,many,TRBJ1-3,TGCAGCGTTGTCGTCAGGGAGGTGGTTGGAAACACCATATATTTT,CSVVVREVVGNTIYF
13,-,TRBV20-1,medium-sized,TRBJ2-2,TGCAGTGCTAGAGATTTGGGGGACGGGGAGCTGTTTTTT,CSARDLGDGELFF
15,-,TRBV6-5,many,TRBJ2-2,TGTGCCAGCAGTTACTCGGACGGGGGCCACGGGGAGCTGTTTTTT,CASSYSDGGHGELFF
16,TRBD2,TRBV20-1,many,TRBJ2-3,TGCAGTGCTAGAGAACTAGCGGGGGGGCACACAGATACGCAGTATTTT,CSARELAGGHTDTQYF
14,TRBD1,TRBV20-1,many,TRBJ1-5,TGCAGTGCTAGGGGACAGGGGGCCAATCAGCCCCAGCATTTT,CSARGQGANQPQHF
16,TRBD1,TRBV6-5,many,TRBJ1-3,TGTGCCAGCGGAACCGGTCGGACAGGGTTAGGAAACACCATATATTTT,CASGTGRTGLGNTIYF
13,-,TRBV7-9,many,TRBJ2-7,TGTGCCAGCAGCTTAGCAGGGATCTACGAGCAGTACTTC,CASSLAGIYEQYF
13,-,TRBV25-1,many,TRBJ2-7,TGTGCCAGCAGAGAGGGCTACTCCTACGAGCAGTACTTC,CASREGYSYEQYF
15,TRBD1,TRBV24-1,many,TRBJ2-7,TGTGCCACCAGTGATTCTGGGACAGGGGGTCGCGAGCAGTACTTC,CATSDSGTGGREQYF
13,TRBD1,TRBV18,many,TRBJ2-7,TGTGCCAGCTCAGGGACAGATCCATACGAGCAGTACTTC,CASSGTDPYEQYF
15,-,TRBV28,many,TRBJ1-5,TGTGCCAGCAGGCCCGGGGAGATGTTGGGGCAGCCCCAGCATTTT,CASRPGEMLGQPQHF
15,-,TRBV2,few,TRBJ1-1,TGTGCCAGCAGTTCCCATTACGGGCCGGACACTGAAGCTTTCTTT,CASSSHYGPDTEAFF
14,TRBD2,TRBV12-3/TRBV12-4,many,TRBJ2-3,TGTGCCAGCAGGGAGCGGGGGGCCACAGATACGCAGTATTTT,CASRERGATDTQYF
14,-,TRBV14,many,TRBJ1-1,TGTGCCAGCAGCCAAGCGTCAGGGCGGGCTGAAGCTTTCTTT,CASSQASGRAEAFF
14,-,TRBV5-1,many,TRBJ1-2,TGCGCCAGCAGCTTGTGGGACCCTAGTTATGGCTACACCTTC,CASSLWDPSYGYTF
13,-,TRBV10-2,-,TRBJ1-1,TGCGCCAGCCCGAGCAGGGAGAACACTGAAGCTTTCTTT,CASPSRENTEAFF
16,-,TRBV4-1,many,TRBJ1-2,TGCGCCAGCAGCCAAGATAGGGGGGGCAGAGTGAATGGCTACACCTTC,CASSQDRGGRVNGYTF
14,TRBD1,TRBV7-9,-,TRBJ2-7,TGTGCCAGCAGCTCCGGACAGGTCGGTTACGAGAAGTACTTC,CASSSGQVGYEKYF
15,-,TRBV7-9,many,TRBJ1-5,TGTGCCAGCAGCTCAGTTGGAGTTAGCAATCAGCCCCAGCATTTT,CASSSVGVSNQPQHF
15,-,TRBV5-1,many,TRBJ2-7,TGCGCCAGCAGCTTGGAAGGGTTTTTCCAGGGCGAGCAGTACTTC,CASSLEGFFQGEQYF
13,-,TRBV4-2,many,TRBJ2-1,TGTGCCAGCAGCCTCCCGTCTAACAATGAGCAGTTCTTC,CASSLPSNNEQFF
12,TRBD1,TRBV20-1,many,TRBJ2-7,TGCAGTCTAAGGGGACAGGCCTACGAGCAGTACTTC,CSLRGQAYEQYF
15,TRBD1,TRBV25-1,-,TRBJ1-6,TGTGCCAGCAGTGAATCAACAGGGGGGATTTCACCCCTCCACTTT,CASSESTGGISPLHF
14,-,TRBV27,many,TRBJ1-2,TGTGCCAGCAGTTGGAGGGATGGGGGCTATGGCTACACCTTC,CASSWRDGGYGYTF
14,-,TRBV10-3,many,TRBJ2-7,TGTGCCATCAGCCCTGGGGGGGGGCGTAATGAGCAGTACTTC,CAISPGGGRNEQYF
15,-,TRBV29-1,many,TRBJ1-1,TGCAGCGCAAACCAAGCGACCCCATGGAGCACTGAAGCTTTCTTT,CSANQATPWSTEAFF
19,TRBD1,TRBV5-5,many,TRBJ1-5,TGTGCCAGCAGCTTTTTCTTTTCTAGGGGGCTCGGGAGTTACGAGCCCCAGCATTTT,CASSFFFSRGLGSYEPQHF
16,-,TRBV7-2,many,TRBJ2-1,TGTGCCAGCAGCTCAGGGAGGGAGGGACATCTAGGTGAGCAGTTCTTC,CASSSGREGHLGEQFF